The 18 T cell receptor beta chains presented below share a single source sample, sequenced in a study of cytomegalovirus exposure and HLA in healthy donors. Researchers ran the PCR with 60 Vbeta and 13 Jbeta primers. Clones were read by immunoSEQ multiplex PCR, and TCRdb kept only the in-frame ones, dropping some. The sample includes approximately 240,000 clones, around 89% of them seen just once. The sequenced sample was PBMCs. The origin of the receptors is a woman under 30 in good health and CMV-seronegative.

The chain employs TRBV10-3 and TRBJ2-7, with 11 nucleotides matching TRBD2. CDR3 length: 15 residues. Germline V gene sequence: CDR1 ENHRY, CDR2 SYGVKD. After removal of 0 bases from V and 7 bases from J, the junction contained 5 bases not matched to a gene. The DNA of the CDR3 is TGTGCCATCAGTGAGTCGGCTAGCGGGGGGCTGGAGCAGTACTTC. The encoded protein is CAISESASGGLEQYF.

The J gene is TRBJ2-4, the V gene TRBV6-5; 7 bases line up with TRBD1. The ends lost 10 bases at V and 4 bases at J; junction bases unmatched: 10. The CDR3 consists of 14 residues. Germline values: CDR1 MNHEY, CDR2 SVGAGI. The CDR3 nucleotides read TGTGCCACCGGAAGGACAGGCCCAAAAAACATTCAGTACTTC. Translated: CATGRTGPKNIQYF.

The V call is TRBV18, the J call TRBJ2-5; TRBD1 might be the D (7 bases). The CDR3 loop spans 15 amino acids. V gave up 3 bases and J gave up 3 bases, with 14 bases separating them. Germline CDR1 and CDR2: KGHSH and LQKENI. The CDR3 DNA is TGTGCCAGCTCACCCCAGGGGGGCTTAGAAGAGACCCAGTACTTC. Amino acid sequence: CASSPQGGLEETQYF.

This clone was recorded once. The chain is built from TRBV29-1 and TRBJ2-3, with D uncertain. Trimming stripped 7 bases from V and 6 bases from J, with 11 bases between. CDR1 and CDR2 (germline): SQVTM, ANQGSEA. The CDR3 is made up of 11 amino acids. CDR3 region: CSEETSDTQYF. CDR3 nucleotides: TGCAGCGAAGAGACATCGGATACGCAGTATTTT.

The V gene is TRBV18, the J gene TRBJ2-1; TRBD2 matches at 11 bases. Germline trimming cut 5 bases from V and 7 bases from J; bases unmatched to any gene: 4. From germline, CDR1 is KGHSH and CDR2 LQKENI. The CDR3 spans 14 residues. CDR3 sequence reads: CASSELAGVNEQFF. DNA of the CDR3: TGTGCCAGCTCAGAACTAGCGGGAGTAAATGAGCAGTTCTTC.

The chain recombines TRBV19 with TRBJ1-2; 8 bases line up with TRBD1. V shed 2 bases and J 4 bases; nucleotides not matched to a gene: 9. Germline V gene data show CDR1 as LNHDA and CDR2 as SQIVND (reference sequence). The CDR3 extends over 16 amino acids. For the CDR3, the DNA is TGTGCCAGTAGTATACCCGTCGGACAGGGCAGCTATGGCTACACCTTC. The encoded protein is CASSIPVGQGSYGYTF. The variable domain in full, completed from reference TRBV19 and TRBJ1-2, reads DGGITQSPKYLFRKEGQNVTLSCEQNLNHDAMYWYRQDPGQGLRLIYYSQIVNDFQKGDIAEGYSVSREKKESFPLTVTSAQKNPTAFYLCASSIPVGQGSYGYTFGSGTRLTVV.

V and J are TRBV11-1 and TRBJ2-5, with TRBD1 identical over 10 bases. The DNA end lines up better with TRBJ2-7; the J call may be wrong. CDR3 length equals 15 residues. Germline V gene data show CDR1 as SGHAT and CDR2 as FQDESV (reference sequence). CDR3 bases: TGTGCCAGCAGCTCTCCAGGGACAGGGGACCACGAGCAGTACTTC. This encodes CASSSPGTGDHEQYF.

The chain is built from TRBV9 and TRBJ2-2; D not resolved. This CDR3 spans 14 amino acids. V was clipped by 0 bases and J by 10 bases, with 13 bases between them. Germline CDR1 SGDLS, CDR2 YYNGEE. The CDR3 region has the DNA TGTGCCAGCAGCGTAGGACCGAGAGGTGAGGAGCTGTTTTTT. Translation: CASSVGPRGEELFF.

This chain links TRBV10-3 with TRBJ2-7, with 7 positions matching TRBD1. CDR1 is ENHRY and CDR2 is SYGVKD in the germline V gene. The CDR3 sequence is 16 residues long. With V trimmed by 2 bases and J by 4 bases, 11 bases remained unmatched. The DNA for the CDR3 is TGTGCCATCAGTGAGGCTGGACAGGATATTTCTTACGAGCAGTACTTC. This sequence encodes CAISEAGQDISYEQYF.

V and J are TRBV6-1 and TRBJ1-2; the match to TRBD1 covers 9 bases. The germline CDR1 and CDR2 sequences are MNHNS and SASEGT. V gave up 7 bases and J gave up 8 bases; unmatched junction bases: 5. The CDR3 loop spans 12 amino acids. This chain's CDR3 is CASKLGQGGYTF. The DNA for the CDR3 is TGTGCCAGCAAATTGGGACAGGGAGGCTACACCTTC.

DNA of the CDR3: TGTGCCAGCAGTTTAAAGGCCGCAGGGGGCGGCGGGCCCCAGCATTTT. Protein product: CASSLKAAGGGGPQHF. The rearrangement joins TRBV28 to TRBJ1-5; 8 nucleotides line up with TRBD1. V gave up 2 bases and J gave up 9 bases; unmatched junction bases: 12. This CDR3 contains 16 residues. Germline V gives CDR1 MDHEN, CDR2 SYDVKM.

V usage is TRBV6-5 and J usage is TRBJ1-1; D remains ambiguous. The ends were cut back, 5 bases at V and 7 bases at J, with 14 bases in the middle. The CDR3 covers 13 residues. CDR1 and CDR2 from the germline V gene are MNHEY and SVGAGI. CDR3 coding DNA: TGTGCCAGCAGTGTGATGATGGAGGGTGAAGCTTTCTTT. Its protein product is CASSVMMEGEAFF.

V gene TRBV27 combines with J gene TRBJ2-3; tentatively, D is TRBD1 (5 bases). CDR1 and CDR2 (germline): MNHEY, SMNVEV (reference sequence). The CDR3 is made up of 17 amino acids. Trimming removed 2 bases at V and 4 bases at J, with 19 bases between. Written as DNA, the CDR3 is TGTGCCAGCAGTTTACGCTCAGGGCGGAATTTGGCAGATACGCAGTATTTT. It is translated as CASSLRSGRNLADTQYF.

This chain connects TRBV6-1 to TRBJ2-6, with D possibly being TRBD2 (5 bases). The germline V and J ends were trimmed by 8 bases and 2 bases, with 13 bases remaining between them. Germline loops: CDR1 MNHNS, CDR2 SASEGT. This CDR3 is 15 amino acids long. CDR3 nucleotide sequence: TGTGCCAGCCAACGTTTCGGGACTGGGGCCAACGTCCTGACTTTC. Its translation: CASQRFGTGANVLTF.

The CDR3 nucleotides are TGTGCCTGGAGTGTACTCCGGACACCTTCTGGGGCCAACGTCCTGACTTTC. Encoded protein: CAWSVLRTPSGANVLTF. The rearrangement links TRBV30 to TRBJ2-6, with TRBD1 as a possible D gene (5 bases). Germline loops: CDR1 GTSNPN, CDR2 SVGIG (reference sequence). The V end was cut by 0 bases, the J end by 1 base, with 13 bases between. This CDR3 region has 17 residues.

This chain uses TRBV7-2 with TRBJ2-7; D possibly corresponds to TRBD2 (6 bases). The CDR3 sequence is 15 residues long. V lost 6 bases, J lost 0 bases, and 15 bases lay in between. Per the germline V gene, CDR1 is SGHTA and CDR2 is FQGNSA. The CDR3 DNA reads as TGTGCCAGCAGTTTTCAAACCGGGAGCTCCTACGAGCAGTACTTC. Translated: CASSFQTGSSYEQYF.

The chain joins TRBV21-1 to TRBJ2-3; TRBD1, as called in the table, went unchecked against the DNA. TRBV21-1 is a pseudogene locus. The CDR3 consists of 15 residues. The CDR3 DNA sequence: TGTGCCAGCAGCGCGGAGACAGGGACGGGCTATACGCAGTATTTT. As protein: CASSAETGTGYTQYF.

This clone was seen a handful of times. In the same sample, other DNA sequences code for this CDR3. The J gene is TRBJ1-5, the V gene TRBV25-1, with unresolved D. CDR3 length: 14 amino acids. V lost 5 bases, J lost 2 bases, and 10 bases lay in between. In germline, CDR1 is MGHDK, CDR2 SYGVNS. This CDR3 reads CASSLTGGNQPQHF. The CDR3 nucleotides are TGTGCCAGCAGTCTAACCGGAGGCAATCAGCCCCAGCATTTT.